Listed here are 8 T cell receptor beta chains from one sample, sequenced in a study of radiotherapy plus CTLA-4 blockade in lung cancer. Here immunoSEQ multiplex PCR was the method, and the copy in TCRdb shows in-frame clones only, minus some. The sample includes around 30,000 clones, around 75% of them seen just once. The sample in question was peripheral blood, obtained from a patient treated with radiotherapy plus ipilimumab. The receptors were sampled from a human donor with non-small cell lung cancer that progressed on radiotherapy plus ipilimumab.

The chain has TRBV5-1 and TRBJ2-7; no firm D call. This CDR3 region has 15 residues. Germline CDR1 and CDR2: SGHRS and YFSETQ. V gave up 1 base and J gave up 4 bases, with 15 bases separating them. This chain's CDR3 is CASSLRAEITYEQYF. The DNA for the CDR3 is TGCGCCAGCAGCTTGAGGGCGGAAATAACTTACGAGCAGTACTTC.

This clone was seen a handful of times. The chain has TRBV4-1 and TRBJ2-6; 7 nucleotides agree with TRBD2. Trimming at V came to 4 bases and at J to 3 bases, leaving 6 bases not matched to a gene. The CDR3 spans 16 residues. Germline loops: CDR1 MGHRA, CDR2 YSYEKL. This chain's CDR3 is CASSPVAGVGANVLTF. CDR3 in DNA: TGCGCCAGCAGCCCGGTAGCGGGTGTTGGGGCCAACGTCCTGACTTTC.

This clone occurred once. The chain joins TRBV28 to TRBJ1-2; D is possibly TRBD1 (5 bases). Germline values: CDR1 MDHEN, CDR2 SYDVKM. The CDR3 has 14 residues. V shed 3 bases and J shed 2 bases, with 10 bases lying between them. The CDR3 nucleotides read TGTGCCAGCAGTTTGGGGGTCAGCAACTATGGCTACACCTTC. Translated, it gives CASSLGVSNYGYTF.

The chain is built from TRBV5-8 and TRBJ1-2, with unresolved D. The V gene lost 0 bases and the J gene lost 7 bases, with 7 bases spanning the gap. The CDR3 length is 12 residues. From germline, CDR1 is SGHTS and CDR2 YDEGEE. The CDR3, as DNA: TGTGCCAGCAGCTTGGGGGGTCCTGGCTACACCTTC. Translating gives CASSLGGPGYTF.

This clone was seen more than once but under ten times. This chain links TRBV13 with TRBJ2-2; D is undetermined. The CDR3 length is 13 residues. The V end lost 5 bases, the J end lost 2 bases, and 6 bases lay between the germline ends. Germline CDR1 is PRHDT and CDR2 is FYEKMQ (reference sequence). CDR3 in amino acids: CASSPDNTGELFF. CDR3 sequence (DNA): TGTGCCAGCAGCCCGGACAACACCGGGGAGCTGTTTTTT.

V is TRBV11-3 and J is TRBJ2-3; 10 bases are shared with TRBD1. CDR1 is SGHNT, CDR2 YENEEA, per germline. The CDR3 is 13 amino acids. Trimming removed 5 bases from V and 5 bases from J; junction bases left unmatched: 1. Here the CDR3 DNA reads TGTGCCAGCAGCGGGGACAGGGGAGATACGCAGTATTTT. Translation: CASSGDRGDTQYF. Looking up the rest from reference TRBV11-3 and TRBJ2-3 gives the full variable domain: EAGVVQSPRYKIIEKKQPVAFWCNPISGHNTLYWYLQNLGQGPELLIRYENEEAVDDSQLPKDRFSAERLKGVDSTLKIQPAELGDSAVYLCASSGDRGDTQYFGPGTRLTVL.

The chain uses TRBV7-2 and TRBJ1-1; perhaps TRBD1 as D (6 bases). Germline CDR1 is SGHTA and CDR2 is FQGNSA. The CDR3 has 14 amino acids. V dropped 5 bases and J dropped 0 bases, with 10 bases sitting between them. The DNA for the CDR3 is TGTGCCAGCAGCCATGACAGGTTGAACACTGAAGCTTTCTTT. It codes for CASSHDRLNTEAFF.

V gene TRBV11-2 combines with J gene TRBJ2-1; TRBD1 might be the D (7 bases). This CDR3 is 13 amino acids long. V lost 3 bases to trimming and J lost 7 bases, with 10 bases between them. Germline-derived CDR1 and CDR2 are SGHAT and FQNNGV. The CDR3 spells CASSFPGGNEQFF. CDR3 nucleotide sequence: TGTGCCAGCAGCTTTCCAGGGGGGAATGAGCAGTTCTTC.